These T cell receptor beta chains were read from a single sample in a study of blood T cell repertoires in COVID-19. Here immunoSEQ multiplex PCR was the method, and the copy in TCRdb shows in-frame clones only, minus some. The repertoire holds about 180,000 clones, 80% seen once, with roughly an eighth in the top ten. Sequencing input: PBMCs or T cells enriched from blood (not recorded which). These receptors were obtained from a man aged 60-69 years who had been exposed to COVID-19. The conserved cysteine and the conserved F or W are not part of the CDR3 here. D genes are given only for firm matches.

j_gene: TRBJ2-7; v_gene: TRBV3-1/TRBV3-2; d_gene: NA; CDR3aa: ASSRGADAYEQY
j_gene: TRBJ2-5; v_gene: TRBV6-2/TRBV6-3; d_gene: TRBD2; CDR3aa: ASSYYPGLVYQETQY
j_gene: TRBJ1-2; v_gene: TRBV7-8; d_gene: NA; CDR3aa: ASSSAGGISGYT
j_gene: TRBJ2-5; v_gene: TRBV7-8; d_gene: TRBD2; CDR3aa: ASSALSGRETQY
j_gene: TRBJ2-1; v_gene: TRBV28; d_gene: NA; CDR3aa: ASSPPWGGRNEQF
j_gene: TRBJ2-2; v_gene: TRBV5-1; d_gene: TRBD2; CDR3aa: ASSLNSGSRKSTGELF
j_gene: TRBJ2-5; v_gene: TRBV9; d_gene: NA; CDR3aa: ASSTSALQETQY
j_gene: TRBJ1-2; v_gene: TRBV12-2; d_gene: NA; CDR3aa: ASRRQGFPYFGGYT
j_gene: TRBJ2-1; v_gene: TRBV5-1; d_gene: TRBD2; CDR3aa: ASSFPPRGSGNEQF
j_gene: TRBJ1-1; v_gene: TRBV19; d_gene: NA; CDR3aa: ASSRSAGGNTEAF
j_gene: TRBJ2-5; v_gene: TRBV11-2; d_gene: TRBD1; CDR3aa: ASSPSWDRAPH
j_gene: TRBJ2-5; v_gene: TRBV20-1; d_gene: TRBD1; CDR3aa: SASSPDRAETQY